This is a list of T cell receptor beta chains from one sample in a study of blood T cells in healthy people across ages. MiXCR was run by TCRdb on the 5' RACE reads, yielding one entry per CDR3 protein. The sample consists of about 680,000 distinct CDR3 sequences, over 45% of them appearing once. The sequencing input was blood. These receptors all come from a woman aged 55-70 years in good health. Both conserved end residues are part of each CDR3. Each record gives: V gene, clone size, CDR3 length, CDR3 protein. Rows may omit the clone size; those that give it use once, few, many or a size class.

v_call: TRBV29-1
clone_size: -
cdr3_length: 13
cdr3_aa: CSGRFRDNYEQYF

v_call: TRBV28
clone_size: -
cdr3_length: 18
cdr3_aa: CASSYLAGGGVAKNIQYF

v_call: TRBV12-3/TRBV12-4
clone_size: -
cdr3_length: 16
cdr3_aa: CASSARGLAGWGEQFF

v_call: TRBV28
clone_size: -
cdr3_length: 16
cdr3_aa: CASSLYWTGGNQPQHF

v_call: TRBV27
clone_size: few
cdr3_length: 14
cdr3_aa: CASAGDRVGSPLHF

v_call: TRBV5-1
clone_size: once
cdr3_length: 14
cdr3_aa: CASSLGSQTYEQYF

v_call: TRBV9
clone_size: few
cdr3_length: 14
cdr3_aa: CASSPSTGSNEQYF

v_call: TRBV15
clone_size: -
cdr3_length: 15
cdr3_aa: CATSRAKTVNYGYTF

v_call: TRBV20-1
clone_size: -
cdr3_length: 14
cdr3_aa: CSASEGQGLYGYTF

v_call: TRBV21-1
clone_size: -
cdr3_length: 12
cdr3_aa: CATGTGGEKLFF

v_call: TRBV20-1
clone_size: few
cdr3_length: 13
cdr3_aa: CSASGQRGSPLHF

v_call: TRBV21-1
clone_size: few
cdr3_length: 14
cdr3_aa: CASSKAGTLYGYTF

v_call: TRBV18
clone_size: few
cdr3_length: 14
cdr3_aa: CASSPSRQSYGYTF

v_call: TRBV29-1
clone_size: few
cdr3_length: 13
cdr3_aa: CSVGFWDSDHYTF

v_call: TRBV30
clone_size: -
cdr3_length: 12
cdr3_aa: CAWAHGGDGYTF

v_call: TRBV6-1
clone_size: few
cdr3_length: 13
cdr3_aa: CASRGFFTYEQYF

v_call: TRBV29-1
clone_size: -
cdr3_length: 14
cdr3_aa: CSVKGGQGAHEQYF

v_call: TRBV28
clone_size: few
cdr3_length: 12
cdr3_aa: CASAGGQTEQYF